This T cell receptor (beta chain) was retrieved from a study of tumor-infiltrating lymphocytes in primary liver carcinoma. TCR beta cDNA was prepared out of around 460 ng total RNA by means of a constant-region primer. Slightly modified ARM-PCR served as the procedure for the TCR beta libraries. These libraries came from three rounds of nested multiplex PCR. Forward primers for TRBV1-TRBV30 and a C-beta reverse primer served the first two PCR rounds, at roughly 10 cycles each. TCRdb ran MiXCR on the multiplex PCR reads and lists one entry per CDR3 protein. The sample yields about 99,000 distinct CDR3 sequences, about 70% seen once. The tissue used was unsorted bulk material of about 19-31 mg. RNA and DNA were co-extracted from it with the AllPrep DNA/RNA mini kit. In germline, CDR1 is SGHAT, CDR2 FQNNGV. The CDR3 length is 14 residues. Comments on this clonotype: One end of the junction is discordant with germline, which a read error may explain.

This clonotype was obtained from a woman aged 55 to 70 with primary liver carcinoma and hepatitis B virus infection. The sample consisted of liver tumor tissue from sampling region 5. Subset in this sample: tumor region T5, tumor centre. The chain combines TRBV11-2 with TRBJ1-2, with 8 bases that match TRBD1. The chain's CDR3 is CDSSFTQGGNGYTF. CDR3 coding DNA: TGTGACAGCAGCTTCACACAGGGGGGGAATGGCTACACCTTC.